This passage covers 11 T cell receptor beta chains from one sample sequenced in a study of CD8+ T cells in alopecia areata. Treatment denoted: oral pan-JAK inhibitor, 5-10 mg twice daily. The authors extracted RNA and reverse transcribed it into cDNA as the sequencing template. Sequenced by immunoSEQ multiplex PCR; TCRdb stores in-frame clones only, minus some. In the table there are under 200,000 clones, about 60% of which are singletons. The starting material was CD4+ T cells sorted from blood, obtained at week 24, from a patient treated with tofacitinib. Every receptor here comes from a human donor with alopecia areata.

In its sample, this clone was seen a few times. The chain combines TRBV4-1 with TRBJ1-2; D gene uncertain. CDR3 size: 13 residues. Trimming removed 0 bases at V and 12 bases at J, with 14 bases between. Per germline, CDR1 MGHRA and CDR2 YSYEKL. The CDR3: CASSQDPGRMDTF. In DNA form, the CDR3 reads TGCGCCAGCAGCCAAGACCCGGGAAGGATGGACACCTTC.

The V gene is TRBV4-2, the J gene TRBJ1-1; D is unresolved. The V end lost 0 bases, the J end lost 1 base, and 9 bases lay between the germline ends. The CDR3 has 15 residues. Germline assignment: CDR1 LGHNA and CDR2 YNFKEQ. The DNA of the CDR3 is TGTGCCAGCAGCCAAGACCTTACTAGGAACACTGAAGCTTTCTTT. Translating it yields CASSQDLTRNTEAFF.

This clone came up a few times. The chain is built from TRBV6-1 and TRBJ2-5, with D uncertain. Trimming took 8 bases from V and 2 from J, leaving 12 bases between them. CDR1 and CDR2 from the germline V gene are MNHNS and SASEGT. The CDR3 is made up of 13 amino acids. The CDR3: CASVLGLQETQYF. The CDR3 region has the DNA TGTGCCAGCGTACTGGGCCTACAAGAGACCCAGTACTTC.

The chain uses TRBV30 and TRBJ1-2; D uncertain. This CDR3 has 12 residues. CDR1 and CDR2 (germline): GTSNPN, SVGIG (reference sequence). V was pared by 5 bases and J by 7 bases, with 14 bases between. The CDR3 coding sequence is TGTGCCTGGCGCCAGGAGGGTAGTGGCTACACCTTC. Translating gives CAWRQEGSGYTF.

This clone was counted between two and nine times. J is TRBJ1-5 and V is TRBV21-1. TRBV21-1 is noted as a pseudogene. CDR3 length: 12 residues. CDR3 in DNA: TGTGCCAGCAGCGGCGGAGGGGCAGGGAGGAATTTT. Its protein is CASSGGGAGRNF.

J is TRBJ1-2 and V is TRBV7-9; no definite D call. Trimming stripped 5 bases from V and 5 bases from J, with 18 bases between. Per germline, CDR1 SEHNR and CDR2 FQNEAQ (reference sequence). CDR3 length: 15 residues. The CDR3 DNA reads TGTGCCAGCAGCCCATCCAGCCACGTATCATATGGCTACACCTTC. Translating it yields CASSPSSHVSYGYTF.

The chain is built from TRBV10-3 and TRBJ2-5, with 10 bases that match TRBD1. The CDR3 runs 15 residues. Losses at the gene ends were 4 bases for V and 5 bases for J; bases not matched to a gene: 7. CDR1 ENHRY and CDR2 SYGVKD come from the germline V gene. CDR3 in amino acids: CAISARDRGWETQYF. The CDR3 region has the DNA TGTGCCATCAGTGCCCGGGACAGGGGTTGGGAGACCCAGTACTTC.

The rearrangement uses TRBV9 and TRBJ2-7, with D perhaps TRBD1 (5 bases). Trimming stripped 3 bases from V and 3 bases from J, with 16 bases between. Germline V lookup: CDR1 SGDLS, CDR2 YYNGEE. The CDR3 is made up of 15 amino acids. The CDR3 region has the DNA TGTGCCAGCAGCGCGACTGACAGCTACGGCTACGAGCAGTACTTC. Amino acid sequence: CASSATDSYGYEQYF.

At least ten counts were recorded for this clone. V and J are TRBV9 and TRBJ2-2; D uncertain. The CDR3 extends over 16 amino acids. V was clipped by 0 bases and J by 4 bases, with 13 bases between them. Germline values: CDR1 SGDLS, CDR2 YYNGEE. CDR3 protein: CASSVAVGRSTGELFF. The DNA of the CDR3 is TGTGCCAGCAGCGTAGCGGTAGGTCGAAGCACCGGGGAGCTGTTTTTT.

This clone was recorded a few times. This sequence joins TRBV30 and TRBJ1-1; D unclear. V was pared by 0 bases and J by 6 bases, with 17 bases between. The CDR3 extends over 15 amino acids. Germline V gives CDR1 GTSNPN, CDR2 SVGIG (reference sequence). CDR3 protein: CAWSVSETPQAEAFF. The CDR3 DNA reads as TGTGCCTGGAGTGTAAGCGAGACACCACAAGCTGAAGCTTTCTTT. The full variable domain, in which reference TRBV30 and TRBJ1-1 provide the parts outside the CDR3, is SQTIHQWPATLVQPVGSPLSLECTVEGTSNPNLYWYRQAAGRGLQLLFYSVGIGQISSEVPQNLSASRPQDRQFILSSKKLLLSDSGFYLCAWSVSETPQAEAFFGQGTRLTVV.

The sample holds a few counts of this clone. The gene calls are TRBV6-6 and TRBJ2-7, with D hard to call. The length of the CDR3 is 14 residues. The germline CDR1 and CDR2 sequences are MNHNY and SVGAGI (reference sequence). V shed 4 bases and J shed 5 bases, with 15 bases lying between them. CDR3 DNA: TGTGCCAGCAGTTCCCCTGGGGTCCGGGACGAGCAGTACTTC. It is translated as CASSSPGVRDEQYF.